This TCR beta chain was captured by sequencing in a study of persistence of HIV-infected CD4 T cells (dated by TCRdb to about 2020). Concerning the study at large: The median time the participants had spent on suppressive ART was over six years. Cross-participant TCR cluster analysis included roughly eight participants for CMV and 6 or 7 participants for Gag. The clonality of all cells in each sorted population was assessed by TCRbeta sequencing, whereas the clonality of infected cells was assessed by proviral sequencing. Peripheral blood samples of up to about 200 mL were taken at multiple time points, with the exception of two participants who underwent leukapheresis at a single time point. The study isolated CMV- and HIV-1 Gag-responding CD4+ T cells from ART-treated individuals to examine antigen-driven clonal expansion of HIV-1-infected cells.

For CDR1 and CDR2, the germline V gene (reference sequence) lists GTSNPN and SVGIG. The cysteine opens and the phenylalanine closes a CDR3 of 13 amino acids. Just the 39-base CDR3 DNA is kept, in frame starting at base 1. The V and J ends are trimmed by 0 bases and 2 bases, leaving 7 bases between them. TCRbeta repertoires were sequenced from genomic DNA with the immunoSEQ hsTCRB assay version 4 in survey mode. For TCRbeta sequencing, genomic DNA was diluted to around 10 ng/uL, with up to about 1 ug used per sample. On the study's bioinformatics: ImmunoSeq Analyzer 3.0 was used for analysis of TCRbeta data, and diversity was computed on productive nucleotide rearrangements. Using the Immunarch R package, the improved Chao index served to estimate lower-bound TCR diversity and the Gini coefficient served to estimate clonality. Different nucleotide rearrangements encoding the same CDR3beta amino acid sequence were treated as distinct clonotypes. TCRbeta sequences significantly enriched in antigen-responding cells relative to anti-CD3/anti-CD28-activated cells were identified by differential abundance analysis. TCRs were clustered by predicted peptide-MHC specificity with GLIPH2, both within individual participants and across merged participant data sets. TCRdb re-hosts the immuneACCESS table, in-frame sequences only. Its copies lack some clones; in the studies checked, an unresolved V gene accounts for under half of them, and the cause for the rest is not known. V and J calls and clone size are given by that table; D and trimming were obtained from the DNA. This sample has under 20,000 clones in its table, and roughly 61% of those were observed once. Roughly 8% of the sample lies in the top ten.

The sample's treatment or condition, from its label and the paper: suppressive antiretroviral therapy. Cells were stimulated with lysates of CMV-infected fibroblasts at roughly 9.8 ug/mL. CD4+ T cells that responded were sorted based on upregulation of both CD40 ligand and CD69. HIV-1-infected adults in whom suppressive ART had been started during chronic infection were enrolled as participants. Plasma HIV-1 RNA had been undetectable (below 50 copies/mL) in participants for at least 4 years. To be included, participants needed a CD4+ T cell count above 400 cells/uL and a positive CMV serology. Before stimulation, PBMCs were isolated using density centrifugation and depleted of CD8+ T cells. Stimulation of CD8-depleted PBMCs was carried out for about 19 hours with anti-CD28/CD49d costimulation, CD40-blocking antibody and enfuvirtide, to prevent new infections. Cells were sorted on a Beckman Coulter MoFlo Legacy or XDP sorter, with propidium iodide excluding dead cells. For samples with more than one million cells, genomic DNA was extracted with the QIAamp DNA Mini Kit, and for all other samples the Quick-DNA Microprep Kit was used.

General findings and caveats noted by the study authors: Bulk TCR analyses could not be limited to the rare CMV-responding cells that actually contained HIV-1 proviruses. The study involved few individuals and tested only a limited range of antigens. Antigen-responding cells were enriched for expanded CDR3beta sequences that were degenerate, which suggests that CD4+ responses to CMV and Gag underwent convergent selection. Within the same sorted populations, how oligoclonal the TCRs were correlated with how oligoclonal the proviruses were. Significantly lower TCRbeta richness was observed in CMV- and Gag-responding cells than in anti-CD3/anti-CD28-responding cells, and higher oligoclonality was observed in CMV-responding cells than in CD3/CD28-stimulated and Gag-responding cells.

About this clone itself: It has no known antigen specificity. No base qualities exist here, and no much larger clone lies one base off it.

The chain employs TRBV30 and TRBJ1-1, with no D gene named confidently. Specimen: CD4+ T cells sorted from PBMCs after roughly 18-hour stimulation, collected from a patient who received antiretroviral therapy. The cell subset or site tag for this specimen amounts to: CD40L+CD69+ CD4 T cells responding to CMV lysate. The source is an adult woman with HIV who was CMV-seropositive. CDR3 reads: CAWSVKGNTEAFF. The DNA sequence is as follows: TGTGCCTGGAGTGTAAAGGGTAACACTGAAGCTTTCTTT.